This TCR beta chain was retrieved from a study of blood T cell repertoires in COVID-19. Whole-study context: Acute and convalescent COVID-19 samples came from the United States, Italy and Spain. The analysed material was cDNA or gDNA that came from T cells, B-cell-depleted T cells, or PBMCs.

The germline V gene encodes CDR1 MNHEY and CDR2 SVGAGI. V was pared by 5 bases and J by 0 bases, with 10 bases between. This CDR3 has 15 residues. The repertoire was sequenced with immunoSEQ multiplex PCR; TCRdb's copy has only in-frame clones and lacks some. This table holds roughly 150,000 clones, roughly nine tenths found once. The clonotype comes from a woman aged 70-85 years with acute or convalescent COVID-19. This sequence joins TRBV6-5 and TRBJ1-4; no clear D gene. Sequencing was performed on peripheral blood. The chain's CDR3 is CASSPTTATNEKLFF. CDR3 bases: TGTGCCAGCAGTCCAACGACTGCAACTAATGAAAAACTGTTTTTT.